A selection of T cell receptor beta chains follows, all from one sample in a study of blood T cell repertoires in COVID-19. Assay used: immunoSEQ multiplex PCR; TCRdb lists only in-frame clones, some missing. The sample has about 370,000 clones; 75% to 90% are singletons. The specimen was PBMCs or T cells enriched from blood (not recorded which). The source is a man in his late teens or twenties who had recovered from COVID-19. Both conserved end residues are part of each CDR3. D genes are given only for firm matches. Clone sizes are given selectively: once, few, many, or a class where the clone is expanded.

j_gene | abundance | v_gene | d_gene | CDR3aa | CDR3nt
TRBJ2-2 | . | TRBV5-8 | . | CASSVTESLNTGELFF | TGTGCCAGCAGCGTTACAGAATCATTGAACACCGGGGAGCTGTTTTTT
TRBJ1-1 | . | TRBV11-2 | . | CASSLAGQGRLSNTEAFF | TGTGCCAGCAGCTTAGCCGGGCAGGGCCGGCTTTCGAACACTGAAGCTTTCTTT
TRBJ2-7 | . | TRBV5-1 | . | CASRVEVGEQYF | TGCGCCAGCAGAGTGGAGGTAGGCGAGCAGTACTTC
TRBJ2-5 | . | TRBV3-1/TRBV3-2 | . | CASSQLAETQYF | TGTGCCAGCAGCCAACTAGCGGAGACCCAGTACTTC
TRBJ1-2 | once | TRBV19 | . | CASSLAFRLAVEPYGYTF | TGTGCCAGTAGTCTTGCCTTCCGCTTGGCAGTCGAACCCTATGGCTACACCTTC
TRBJ2-7 | once | TRBV19 | . | CATWRERSYEQYF | TGTGCCACCTGGCGGGAAAGGTCCTACGAGCAGTACTTC
TRBJ1-5 | . | TRBV5-5 | . | CASRQAGDSNQPQHF | TGTGCCAGCAGACAGGCAGGGGATAGCAATCAGCCCCAGCATTTT
TRBJ1-1 | . | TRBV29-1 | . | CSVEQAMNTEAFF | TGCAGCGTTGAACAGGCCATGAACACTGAAGCTTTCTTT
TRBJ1-5 | . | TRBV7-9 | . | CASSLRERTPQHF | TGTGCCAGCAGCTTGAGGGAGAGAACGCCCCAGCATTTT
TRBJ1-6 | few | TRBV6-2/TRBV6-3 | . | CASSSHSSYNSPLHF | TGTGCCAGCAGTTCCCACAGCTCCTATAATTCACCCCTCCACTTT
TRBJ1-5 | . | TRBV19 | TRBD1 | CASRGGTGSQPQHF | TGTGCCAGTAGGGGCGGGACAGGGAGTCAGCCCCAGCATTTT
TRBJ2-2 | . | TRBV7-9 | TRBD1 | CASRHRDRGTGELFF | TGTGCCAGCAGACACCGGGACAGGGGCACCGGGGAGCTGTTTTTT
TRBJ1-4 | . | TRBV11-1 | TRBD1 | CASSPTGVANEKLFF | TGTGCCAGCAGCCCAACAGGGGTTGCTAATGAAAAACTGTTTTTT
TRBJ1-5 | . | TRBV1 | . | CTSSQEGQGDQPQHF | TGCACCAGCAGCCAAGAAGGGCAGGGGGATCAGCCCCAGCATTTT
TRBJ1-5 | few | TRBV28 | TRBD1 | CASSWGQGRNQPQHF | TGTGCCAGCAGTTGGGGACAGGGACGCAATCAGCCCCAGCATTTT
TRBJ1-2 | . | TRBV10-3 | TRBD1 | CAISDDRAGGYTF | TGTGCCATCAGTGACGACAGGGCGGGTGGCTACACCTTC
TRBJ2-7 | once | TRBV25-1 | . | CASSPTSATKQYF | TGTGCCAGCAGTCCGACCTCGGCGACAAAGCAGTACTTC
TRBJ2-1 | . | TRBV29-1 | . | CSVEEGTMTDYNEQFF | TGCAGCGTTGAAGAGGGGACAATGACAGACTACAATGAGCAGTTCTTC
TRBJ1-1 | . | TRBV7-2 | . | CASTRSPGMNTEAFF | TGTGCCAGCACAAGAAGTCCGGGGATGAACACTGAAGCTTTCTTT
TRBJ2-7 | . | TRBV5-1 | . | CASSLVGTNSYEQYF | TGCGCCAGCAGCTTGGTCGGTACCAACTCCTACGAGCAGTACTTC
TRBJ1-3 | few | TRBV28 | TRBD1 | CASSLLPGQGTSGNTIYF | TGTGCCAGCAGTTTACTACCGGGACAGGGGACCTCTGGAAACACCATATATTTT
TRBJ2-2 | . | TRBV28 | TRBD2 | CASRAGLATGELFF | TGTGCCAGCAGGGCCGGACTAGCTACCGGGGAGCTGTTTTTT
TRBJ1-2 | . | TRBV3-1/TRBV3-2 | . | CASSQDRGYGYTF | TGTGCCAGCAGCCAAGACAGGGGATACGGCTACACCTTC
TRBJ2-7 | . | TRBV25-1 | . | CASSDRGASEQYF | TGTGCCAGCAGTGACCGCGGTGCGAGCGAGCAGTACTTC
TRBJ2-1 | . | TRBV6-4 | TRBD2 | CASSDRGGAYNEQFF | TGTGCCAGCAGTGACCGCGGGGGGGCCTACAATGAGCAGTTCTTC
TRBJ2-1 | . | TRBV4-1 | TRBD2 | CASSQDPGGAFWNNEQFF | TGCGCCAGCAGCCAAGATCCGGGGGGGGCCTTTTGGAACAATGAGCAGTTCTTC
TRBJ1-4 | . | TRBV11-2 | TRBD1 | CASSSSRGKTNEKLFF | TGTGCCAGCAGTTCCAGCAGGGGGAAGACTAATGAAAAACTGTTTTTT
TRBJ2-7 | . | TRBV9 | . | CASSVDTSSYEQYF | TGTGCCAGCAGCGTAGACACCTCATCCTACGAGCAGTACTTC
TRBJ2-3 | . | TRBV19 | TRBD2 | CASSAGLAGVGDTQYF | TGTGCCAGTAGTGCGGGACTAGCGGGAGTCGGGGATACGCAGTATTTT
TRBJ1-6 | . | TRBV5-6 | TRBD1 | CASSFRGTLHF | TGTGCCAGCAGCTTCAGGGGGACTCTCCACTTT
TRBJ1-1 | . | TRBV6-6 | . | CASGTGLPPMNTEAFF | TGTGCCAGCGGAACAGGGCTCCCGCCAATGAACACTGAAGCTTTCTTT
TRBJ2-4 | . | TRBV6-2/TRBV6-3 | TRBD1 | CASSYDRVIAKNIQYF | TGTGCCAGCAGTTACGACAGGGTTATAGCCAAAAACATTCAGTACTTC